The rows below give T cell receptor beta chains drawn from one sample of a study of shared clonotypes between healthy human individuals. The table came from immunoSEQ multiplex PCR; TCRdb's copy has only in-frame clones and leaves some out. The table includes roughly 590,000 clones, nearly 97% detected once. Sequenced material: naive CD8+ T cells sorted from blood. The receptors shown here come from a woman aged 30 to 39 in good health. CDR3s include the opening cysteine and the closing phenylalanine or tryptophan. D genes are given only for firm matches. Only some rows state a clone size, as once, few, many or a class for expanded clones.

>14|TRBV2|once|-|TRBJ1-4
TGTGCCAGCAGTGTAAGAGACGTCGATGAAAAACTGTTTTTT
CASSVRDVDEKLFF
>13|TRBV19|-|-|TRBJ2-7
TGTGCCAGTAGTAGTGGCACTTCCTACGAGCAGTACTTC
CASSSGTSYEQYF
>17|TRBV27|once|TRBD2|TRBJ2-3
TGTGCCAGCAGTCTAGCGGGAGGGCCGTATTGGACAGATACGCAGTATTTT
CASSLAGGPYWTDTQYF
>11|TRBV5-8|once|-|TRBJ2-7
TGTGCCAGCAGCGTCTCCTACGAGCAGTACTTC
CASSVSYEQYF
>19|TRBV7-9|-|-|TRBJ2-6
TGTGCCAGCAGCTCCACGACAGCCCGCCTCACGTCTGGGGCCAACGTCCTGACTTTC
CASSSTTARLTSGANVLTF
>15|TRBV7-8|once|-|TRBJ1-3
TGTGCCAGCAGCTTACTGGGGGGCTCTGGAAACACCATATATTTT
CASSLLGGSGNTIYF
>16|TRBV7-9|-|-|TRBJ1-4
TGTGCCAGCAGCCGGACGGAAATAGCAACTAATGAAAAACTGTTTTTT
CASSRTEIATNEKLFF
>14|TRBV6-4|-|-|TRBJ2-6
TGTGCCAGCAGCCCCGGGGCCGGGGCCAACGTCCTGACTTTC
CASSPGAGANVLTF
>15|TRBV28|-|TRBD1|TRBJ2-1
TGTGCCAGCAGTTTACAGGGGGCGGGCTACAATGAGCAGTTCTTC
CASSLQGAGYNEQFF
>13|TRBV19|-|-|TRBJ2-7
TGTGCCAGTAGTATAGATTGGGAAGGGGAGCAGTACTTC
CASSIDWEGEQYF
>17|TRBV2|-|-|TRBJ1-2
TGTGCCAGCAGTGACGCAGGGCCAGGACTTTCGAACTATGGCTACACCTTC
CASSDAGPGLSNYGYTF
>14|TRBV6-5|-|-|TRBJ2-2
TGTGCCAGCAGTTACTCCATCGGGGCCGGGGAGCTGTTTTTT
CASSYSIGAGELFF
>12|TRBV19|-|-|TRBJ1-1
TGTGCCAGTGGCGGTCTGAACACTGAAGCTTTCTTT
CASGGLNTEAFF
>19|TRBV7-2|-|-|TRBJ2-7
TGTGCCAGCAGCTTAGCCGCTGGTATAGGGGCAGAGGACTCCTACGAGCAGTACTTC
CASSLAAGIGAEDSYEQYF
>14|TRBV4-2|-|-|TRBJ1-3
TGTGCCAGCAGCCAAGACGGTGGTGGAAACACCATATATTTT
CASSQDGGGNTIYF
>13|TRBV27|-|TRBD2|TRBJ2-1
TGTGCCAGCAGGAGCGGGAGTTATCATGAGCAGTTCTTC
CASRSGSYHEQFF
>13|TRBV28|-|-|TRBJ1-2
TGTGCCTCGGGGCAGGCGGGGAACTATGGCTACACCTTC
CASGQAGNYGYTF
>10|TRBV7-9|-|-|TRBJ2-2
TGTGCCAGCACCCTTGGGGAGCTGTTTTTT
CASTLGELFF
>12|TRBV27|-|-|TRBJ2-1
TGTGCCAGCAGCCGACTAGTGGATGAGCAGTTCTTC
CASSRLVDEQFF
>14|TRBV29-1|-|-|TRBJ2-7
TGCAGCGTGACTTATCAGGAAAACTCCTACGAGCAGTACTTC
CSVTYQENSYEQYF
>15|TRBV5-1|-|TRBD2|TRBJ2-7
TGCGCCAGCAGTGGCGGGAGGGTAGTCGTCGAGGAGCAGTACTTC
CASSGGRVVVEEQYF
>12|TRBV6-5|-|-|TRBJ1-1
TGTCCCAACGAGGGAAGCAACACTGAAGCTTTCTTT
CPNEGSNTEAFF
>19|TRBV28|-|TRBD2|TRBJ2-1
TGTGCCAGCAGTTCCCCGGGACTAGCGGGCCCTAGCTCCTACAATGAGCAGTTCTTC
CASSSPGLAGPSSYNEQFF
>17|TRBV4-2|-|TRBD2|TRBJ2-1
TGTGCCAGCAGCCAAGATCTAGCGGGAGCGTCCTACAATGAGCAGTTCTTC
CASSQDLAGASYNEQFF
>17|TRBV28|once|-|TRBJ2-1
TGTGCCAGCAGTTTGATCATAGAGGGAGAGGCATACAATGAGCAGTTCTTC
CASSLIIEGEAYNEQFF
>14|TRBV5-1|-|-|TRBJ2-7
TGCGCCAGCAGCTTGGACGGCCAGGGCGAGGAGCAGTACTTC
CASSLDGQGEEQYF